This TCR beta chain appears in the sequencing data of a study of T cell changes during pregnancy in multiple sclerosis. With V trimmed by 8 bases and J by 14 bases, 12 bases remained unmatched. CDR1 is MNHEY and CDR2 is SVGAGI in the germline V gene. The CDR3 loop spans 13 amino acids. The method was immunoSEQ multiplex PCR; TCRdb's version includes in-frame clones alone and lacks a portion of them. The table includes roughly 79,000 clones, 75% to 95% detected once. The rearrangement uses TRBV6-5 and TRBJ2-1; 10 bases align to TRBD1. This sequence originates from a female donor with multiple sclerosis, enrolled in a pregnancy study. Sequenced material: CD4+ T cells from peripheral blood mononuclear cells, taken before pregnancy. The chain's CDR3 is CASGLLTGGAEFF. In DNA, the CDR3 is TGTGCCAGCGGACTCCTGACAGGGGGCGCAGAGTTCTTC.